The 25 T cell receptor beta chains reported below all come from one sample, sequenced in a study of beta chain features in type 1 diabetes. Study-wide findings and caveats: Patients with Type 1 diabetes showed moderately but significantly shorter TCRB CDR3s in all four CD4+ subsets.

cDNA synthesis used the whole RNA isolate, giving expressed TCRB sequences. Sequencing was performed with immunoSEQ multiplex PCR; in TCRdb, only in-frame clones are kept and a portion is missing. Here the sample spans about 240,000 clones, about 14% being singletons. No antigen is known for these receptors. Sequenced input: naive CD4+ T cells from blood. These receptors originate from a man in his thirties or forties with type 1 diabetes.

The chain carries TRBV4-1 and TRBJ2-7; possible D gene TRBD2, 6 bases. The germline V gene has CDR1 MGHRA and CDR2 YSYEKL. Trimming cost V 1 base and J 6 bases, with 10 bases left between them. The CDR3 extends over 13 amino acids. This chain's CDR3 is CASSQGASVEQYF. For the CDR3, the DNA is TGCGCCAGCAGCCAAGGGGCTAGCGTCGAGCAGTACTTC.

This clone was seen a few times. The V gene is TRBV14, the J gene TRBJ1-1; 8 bases fit TRBD1. The CDR3 contains 16 residues. The junction had 4 bases not matched to a gene; V was cut back by 0 bases and J by 1 base. CDR1 and CDR2 from the germline V gene are SGHDN and FVKESK. In DNA form, the CDR3 reads TGTGCCAGCAGCCAAGATGGACAGGGCCCGAACACTGAAGCTTTCTTT. Translated, it gives CASSQDGQGPNTEAFF.

This chain uses TRBV30 with TRBJ1-2; no clear D. Germline V gene lookup returns CDR1 GTSNPN and CDR2 SVGIG (reference sequence). V was cut by 3 bases and J by 3 bases, with 11 bases left in between. This CDR3 has 13 amino acids. CDR3: CAWRVGADYGYTF. The CDR3 bases are TGTGCCTGGAGGGTGGGTGCGGACTATGGCTACACCTTC.

A few counts support this clone. This rearrangement joins TRBV5-1 to TRBJ2-1; 8 nucleotides align to TRBD2. Germline values: CDR1 SGHRS, CDR2 YFSETQ. This CDR3 is built from 14 residues. Trimming removed 5 bases from V and 9 bases from J; junction bases left unmatched: 10. This chain's CDR3 is CASRNSGGPFEQFF. The DNA for the CDR3 is TGCGCCAGCAGAAACTCGGGAGGGCCGTTTGAGCAGTTCTTC. Based on the CDR3 plus reference TRBV5-1 and TRBJ2-1, the full variable domain is KAGVTQTPRYLIKTRGQQVTLSCSPISGHRSVSWYQQTPGQGLQFLFEYFSETQRNKGNFPGRFSGRQFSNSRSEMNVSTLELGDSALYLCASRNSGGPFEQFFGPGTRLTVL.

The chain combines TRBV29-1 with TRBJ1-2; D possibly corresponds to TRBD1 (5 bases). Germline CDR1 reads SQVTM; CDR2 reads ANQGSEA. Trimming took 3 bases from V and 1 from J, leaving 9 bases between them. The CDR3 consists of 13 residues. The CDR3, as DNA: TGCAGCGTTGACAGGGCGTTTAACTATGGCTACACCTTC. Protein: CSVDRAFNYGYTF.

This clone was seen only a few times. V gene TRBV9 combines with J gene TRBJ2-2; 7 nucleotides match TRBD2. There are 15 residues in the CDR3. V gave up 0 bases and J gave up 5 bases; unmatched junction bases: 4. Germline loops: CDR1 SGDLS, CDR2 YYNGEE. The CDR3 DNA reads TGTGCCAGCAGCGTAGGGGCGGGAGAGACCGGGGAGCTGTTTTTT. Translating gives CASSVGAGETGELFF.

V gene TRBV5-1 combines with J gene TRBJ1-1; 9 positions match TRBD1. Per germline, CDR1 SGHRS and CDR2 YFSETQ. V gave up 2 bases and J gave up 5 bases; unmatched junction bases: 4. The CDR3 runs to 14 residues. The CDR3 coding sequence is TGCGCCAGCAGCTTCCGTGACAGGGGGACTGAAGCTTTCTTT. This gives the protein CASSFRDRGTEAFF.

The chain has TRBV29-1 and TRBJ2-6; 12 bases are a match to TRBD1. From germline, CDR1 is SQVTM and CDR2 ANQGSEA. This CDR3 is built from 18 residues. J gave up 0 bases and V 2 bases, and 5 bases lay outside the gene matches. CDR3 region: CSVERDRGPSSGANVLTF. The CDR3 DNA reads as TGCAGCGTTGAACGGGACAGGGGGCCCAGCTCTGGGGCCAACGTCCTGACTTTC. Variable domain in full (rest from reference TRBV29-1 and TRBJ2-6): SAVISQKPSRDICQRGTSLTIQCQVDSQVTMMFWYRQQPGQSLTLIATANQGSEATYESGFVIDKFPISRPNLTFSTLTVSNMSPEDSSIYLCSVERDRGPSSGANVLTFGAGSRLTVL.

Here the CDR3 reads CASSLGGLTEGIEAFF. The CDR3, as DNA: TGTGCCAGCAGCTTAGGGGGCCTGACGGAGGGGATTGAAGCTTTCTTT. The chain combines TRBV7-6 with TRBJ1-1, with D possibly matching TRBD1 (5 bases). Germline values: CDR1 SGHVS, CDR2 FNYEAQ. The germline V and J ends were trimmed by 1 base and 7 bases, with 19 bases remaining between them. The CDR3 covers 16 residues.

The V call is TRBV5-1, the J call TRBJ2-7, with 7 bases lining up with TRBD1. V trimming: 0 bases; J trimming: 7 bases; junction bases outside the gene matches: 10. The CDR3 is 15 amino acids. The germline V gene encodes CDR1 SGHRS and CDR2 YFSETQ. CDR3 in DNA: TGCGCCAGCAGCTTGGATAACAGGGGTTCGGAAGAGCAGTACTTC. Its protein product is CASSLDNRGSEEQYF.

This clone was seen only a few times. The gene calls are TRBV19 and TRBJ1-4; D gene uncertain. Trimming shortened V by 6 bases and J by 0 bases, and 26 bases separated the two germline ends. Germline V lookup: CDR1 LNHDA, CDR2 SQIVND (reference sequence). CDR3 length: 20 residues. Here the CDR3 reads CASRPRSEGTRVATNEKLFF. The CDR3 bases are TGTGCCAGTAGACCGCGGAGTGAGGGTACGAGGGTTGCAACTAATGAAAAACTGTTTTTT.

V usage is TRBV2 and J usage is TRBJ2-7; 9 bases are shared with TRBD1. This CDR3 is 14 amino acids long. CDR1 is SNHLY and CDR2 is FYNNEI in the germline V gene. Trimming cost V 6 bases and J 1 base; bases outside gene matches: 4. CDR3 loop: CASSKGTGSYEQYF. CDR3 bases: TGTGCCAGCAGCAAGGGGACAGGGTCCTACGAGCAGTACTTC.

The rearrangement joins TRBV7-2 to TRBJ2-5; a weak D match, TRBD1 (6 bases). The germline V gene has CDR1 SGHTA and CDR2 FQGNSA. This CDR3 has 15 amino acids. V lost 3 bases and J 4 bases, leaving 15 bases between the germline ends. CDR3 sequence (DNA): TGTGCCAGCAGCTTGCAGACAGGATTGGGAGAGACCCAGTACTTC. Translated: CASSLQTGLGETQYF.

This clone was counted between two and nine times. The chain joins TRBV19 to TRBJ1-5; 8 positions match TRBD1. V was clipped by 7 bases and J by 5 bases; unmatched bases: 4. CDR1 LNHDA and CDR2 SQIVND come from the germline V gene (reference sequence). This CDR3 has 13 residues. This chain's CDR3 is CASTVQGDQPQHF. The CDR3 DNA sequence: TGTGCCAGTACCGTACAGGGGGATCAGCCCCAGCATTTT.

The chain employs TRBV10-3 and TRBJ2-7; 11 bases are shared with TRBD1. V lost 3 bases and J lost 3; bases outside the gene matches: 4. Germline loops: CDR1 ENHRY, CDR2 SYGVKD. The CDR3 is 15 residues long. The CDR3 loop reads CAISDRDRGDYEQYF. In nucleotides, the CDR3 is TGTGCCATCAGTGACCGGGACAGGGGGGACTACGAGCAGTACTTC.

This rearrangement joins TRBV21-1 to TRBJ2-4; the DNA was not compared with TRBD1, the D call given in the table. TRBV21-1 is designated a pseudogene. The CDR3 has 13 amino acids. Here the CDR3 reads CASSNRHQTIQYF. In nucleotides, the CDR3 is TGTGCCAGCAGCAACCGACACCAAACGATTCAGTACTTC.

This clone has just a few counts. This chain uses TRBV11-2 with TRBJ1-6; D unclear. The CDR3 runs to 16 residues. V shed 1 base and J shed 3 bases, with 10 bases lying between them. Germline CDR1 and CDR2: SGHAT and FQNNGV. This chain's CDR3 is CASSLAVTSYNSPLHF. CDR3 DNA: TGTGCCAGCAGCTTAGCAGTGACAAGCTATAATTCACCCCTCCACTTT.

This clone was counted only a few times. The V gene is TRBV28, the J gene TRBJ1-2, with D possibly being TRBD1 (5 bases). V lost 5 bases, J lost 10 bases, and 14 bases lay in between. The V gene's germline CDR1 is MDHEN and CDR2 SYDVKM. The CDR3 is made up of 12 amino acids. Written as DNA, the CDR3 is TGTGCCAGCAGTCTCCCGACAGACGTCTACACCTTC. Residues: CASSLPTDVYTF.

This rearrangement joins TRBV30 to TRBJ2-1; D is perhaps TRBD2 (5 bases). CDR3 size: 16 residues. The V end was cut by 0 bases, the J end by 0 bases, with 12 bases between. CDR1 and CDR2 from the germline V gene are GTSNPN and SVGIG (reference sequence). CDR3 region: CAWSVGGFSSYNEQFF. The CDR3, as DNA: TGTGCCTGGAGTGTCGGCGGGTTTAGCTCCTACAATGAGCAGTTCTTC. The full variable domain, with the rest looked up from reference TRBV30 and TRBJ2-1, is SQTIHQWPATLVQPVGSPLSLECTVEGTSNPNLYWYRQAAGRGLQLLFYSVGIGQISSEVPQNLSASRPQDRQFILSSKKLLLSDSGFYLCAWSVGGFSSYNEQFFGPGTRLTVL.

This clone turned up a few times. The rearrangement joins TRBV7-2 to TRBJ2-1, with TRBD2 matching 10 bases. The CDR3 has 16 residues. The germline V gene has CDR1 SGHTA and CDR2 FQGNSA. V trimming: 5 bases; J trimming: 5 bases; junction bases outside the gene matches: 9. CDR3 coding DNA: TGTGCCAGCAGCGAACGGAGCGGGGGGGGCCACAATGAGCAGTTCTTC. Translating it yields CASSERSGGGHNEQFF.

The table lists this clone with a few counts. The chain carries TRBV4-1 and TRBJ2-7; perhaps TRBD1 as D (6 bases). V dropped 2 bases and J dropped 0 bases, with 14 bases sitting between them. Germline V CDR1 and CDR2: MGHRA, YSYEKL. This CDR3 comprises 16 residues. In DNA, the CDR3 is TGCGCCAGCAGCCAACCGGGACACAGGAGCTCCTACGAGCAGTACTTC. It codes for CASSQPGHRSSYEQYF.

This clone occurred a few times. The chain uses TRBV6-5 and TRBJ2-7; TRBD1 matches 9 bases. The CDR3 runs to 16 residues. J gave up 0 bases and V 4 bases, and 7 bases lay outside the gene matches. From germline, CDR1 is MNHEY and CDR2 SVGAGI. This chain's CDR3 is CASSFGTGISSYEQYF. For the CDR3, the DNA is TGTGCCAGCAGTTTCGGGACAGGGATTAGCTCCTACGAGCAGTACTTC.

The genes are TRBV5-1 and TRBJ2-3; no clear D gene. CDR1 and CDR2 from the germline V gene are SGHRS and YFSETQ. The V end lost 0 bases, the J end lost 4 bases, and 9 bases lay between the germline ends. This CDR3 comprises 14 residues. In DNA form, the CDR3 reads TGCGCCAGCAGCTTGGTCCTAGAGGCAGATACGCAGTATTTT. Translated: CASSLVLEADTQYF.

Regarding this clone: One end of the junction fails to match germline, which may point to a read error. The chain links TRBV9 to TRBJ2-1, with 12 bases that match TRBD2. The CDR3 runs 16 residues. The germline V gene encodes CDR1 SGDLS and CDR2 YYNGEE. The CDR3 reads CASSMTSGGQYTEQFF. CDR3 sequence (DNA): TGTGCCAGCAGCATGACTAGCGGGGGCCAGTACACTGAGCAGTTCTTC.

This clone was recorded a few times. The chain links TRBV7-9 to TRBJ2-2; D might be TRBD2 (6 bases). Germline CDR1 SEHNR, CDR2 FQNEAQ (reference sequence). V lost 5 bases to trimming and J lost 0 bases, with 13 bases between them. The CDR3 covers 16 residues. The CDR3 coding sequence is TGTGCCAGCAGCCCCCGGGCTAGCGCGAACACCGGGGAGCTGTTTTTT. Translation: CASSPRASANTGELFF.